Following are 31 T cell receptor beta chains from one sample sequenced in a study of blood T cells in healthy people across ages. A J-beta primer mix and a sample-barcoded 5' primer were used in a second PCR of about 7 to 11 cycles. TCRdb re-analysed the 5' RACE reads in MiXCR, keeping a single row per CDR3 protein. This table has over a million distinct CDR3 sequences, approximately 25% appearing once. The same sample was also used in a study of T cells of mothers and their children.

The specimen was blood. These receptors were collected from a girl aged 2-9 years in good health.

This clonotype was counted a few times. This chain joins TRBV4-2 and TRBJ2-3, with no clear D. The germline gives CDR1 LGHNA, CDR2 YNFKEQ. Trimming cost V 0 bases and J 6 bases, with 10 bases left between them. The CDR3 runs to 14 residues. This CDR3 is CASSQEARADTQYF. CDR3 in DNA: TGTGCCAGCAGCCAAGAAGCACGGGCGGATACGCAGTATTTT.

The sample holds a few counts of this clonotype. The V call is TRBV5-1, the J call TRBJ2-7; 8 bases agree with TRBD2. CDR3 length: 15 amino acids. The germline V gene encodes CDR1 SGHRS and CDR2 YFSETQ. The trim removed 1 base at V and 2 bases at J, leaving 5 bases unmatched. The CDR3 nucleotides read TGCGCCAGCAGCTTGAAGCGGGGGCTAACCTACGAGCAGTACTTC. Protein sequence: CASSLKRGLTYEQYF.

The V and J genes are TRBV20-1 and TRBJ1-2, with a tentative D call TRBD1 (5 bases). V lost 1 base and J lost 4, with 13 bases in between. The CDR3 runs 14 residues. Germline V gene sequence: CDR1 DFQATT, CDR2 SNEGSKA (reference sequence). Here the CDR3 DNA reads TGCAGTGCTAGAGGGGTTGGGGGGAGCTATGGCTACACCTTC. Encoded protein: CSARGVGGSYGYTF.

This chain links TRBV29-1 with TRBJ2-1, with a weak D call TRBD2 (5 bases). Trimming left V 4 bases short and J 4 bases short, with 14 bases between. Looked up from germline, CDR1 is SQVTM and CDR2 is ANQGSEA. CDR3 length: 14 residues. CDR3 sequence (DNA): TGCAGCGTTGCTTCAAGCGGACGATACAATGAGCAGTTCTTC. This codes for CSVASSGRYNEQFF.

This chain joins TRBV5-1 and TRBJ2-5, with TRBD2 identical over 11 bases. The tail of the sequence fits TRBJ2-1 better, so the J call may be wrong. The germline V gene has CDR1 SGHRS and CDR2 YFSETQ. The length of the CDR3 is 15 residues. The CDR3 sequence: CASSLNSGRGGEQFF. DNA for the CDR3: TGCGCCAGCAGCTTGAATAGCGGGAGGGGCGGGGAGCAGTTCTTC.

For this clonotype: This likely comes from a read error, as the CDR3 has no conserved phenylalanine or tryptophan at its end. The chain joins TRBV29-1 to TRBJ2-4, with a tentative D call TRBD1 (5 bases). The CDR3 spans 15 residues. V dropped 4 bases and J dropped 1 base, with 14 bases sitting between them. Germline-derived CDR1 and CDR2 are SQVTM and ANQGSEA. The CDR3 loop is CSVVDGPGAKNIQYL. DNA of the CDR3: TGCAGCGTTGTCGACGGCCCAGGGGCCAAAAACATTCAGTACTTA.

V usage is TRBV29-1 and J usage is TRBJ1-5, with D possibly matching TRBD1 (6 bases). CDR3 length equals 13 residues. V was clipped by 7 bases and J by 7 bases, with 17 bases between them. Germline V gives CDR1 SQVTM, CDR2 ANQGSEA. Here the CDR3 reads CSALGGQGQPQHF. For the CDR3, the DNA is TGCAGCGCCCTGGGGGGGCAAGGGCAGCCCCAGCATTTT.

The chain joins TRBV28 to TRBJ2-1; TRBD2 is a possible D gene (6 bases). The closer fit of TRBJ2-7 to the DNA end suggests the J call may be wrong. There are 13 residues in the CDR3. Germline CDR1 and CDR2: MDHEN and SYDVKM. The CDR3 DNA reads TGTGCCAGCAGTTTTGGCGGGATTAACGAGCAGTACTTC. This translates into CASSFGGINEQYF.

This clonotype was seen a few times. The chain employs TRBV10-1 and TRBJ1-1, with D hard to call. Germline CDR1 is WNHNN and CDR2 is SYGVQD (reference sequence). V lost 5 bases to trimming and J lost 1 base, with 8 bases between them. This CDR3 has 13 residues. The CDR3 region is CASSRLGNTEAFF. The CDR3 nucleotides are TGCGCCAGCAGTCGCCTCGGGAACACTGAAGCTTTCTTT.

This clonotype was detected once. The gene calls are TRBV27 and TRBJ2-5, with TRBD1 identical over 11 bases. The J call may be mistaken, given a closer DNA end match to TRBJ2-7. The CDR3 is 15 amino acids. CDR1 is MNHEY, CDR2 SMNVEV, per germline (reference sequence). Written as DNA, the CDR3 is TGTGCCAGCAGTTCTCCGGGACAGGGGGTTGGCGAGCAGTACTTC. Residues: CASSSPGQGVGEQYF.

This clonotype was counted a few times. This chain uses TRBV29-1 with TRBJ1-2; D uncertain. This CDR3 has 11 amino acids. The germline CDR1 and CDR2 sequences are SQVTM and ANQGSEA. The germline V and J ends were trimmed by 4 bases and 4 bases, with 7 bases remaining between them. The CDR3: CSVVGVYGYTF. The DNA of the CDR3 is TGCAGCGTTGTTGGGGTCTATGGCTACACCTTC.

This clonotype was picked up a small number of times. CDR3: CASNTEGTGKRYEQYF. Here the CDR3 DNA reads TGTGCCAGCAATACCGAGGGGACAGGGAAGCGATACGAGCAGTACTTC. The rearrangement links TRBV6-2 or TRBV6-3 to TRBJ2-5; 9 bases are shared with TRBD1. The J call could be wrong; TRBJ2-7 is a better fit for the DNA end. Germline V lookup: CDR1 MNHEY, CDR2 SVGEGT. The CDR3 extends over 16 amino acids.

The chain has TRBV29-1 and TRBJ2-1; 7 positions match TRBD2. V lost 7 bases and J lost 6; bases outside the gene matches: 15. The CDR3 extends over 15 amino acids. The germline CDR1 and CDR2 sequences are SQVTM and ANQGSEA. CDR3 coding DNA: TGCAGCGCAGAGAGAACTAGCGCCTGGGGCAATGAGCAGTTCTTC. Amino acid sequence: CSAERTSAWGNEQFF.

The chain has TRBV29-1 and TRBJ1-2; D is perhaps TRBD1 (6 bases). The CDR3 loop spans 15 amino acids. V gave up 7 bases and J gave up 3 bases, with 21 bases separating them. Germline CDR1 SQVTM, CDR2 ANQGSEA. The CDR3 bases are TGCAGCGCTGACAGAACCATACAGGGCGACTATGGCTACACCTTC. Encoded protein: CSADRTIQGDYGYTF.

The V call is TRBV5-5, the J call TRBJ2-5; maybe TRBD1 (5 bases). With 4 bases removed from V and 2 bases from J, the gap between germline ends came to 18 bases. This CDR3 spans 16 amino acids. Germline V gene data show CDR1 as SGHKS and CDR2 as YYEKEE (reference sequence). Here the CDR3 reads CASSRVRGHRQETQYF. The CDR3 bases are TGTGCCAGCAGCCGGGTGCGAGGACACCGACAAGAGACCCAGTACTTC.

A few counts support this clonotype. In DNA form, the CDR3 reads TGCAGTGCTAGACCCATAGCGGGAGTAGACAATGAGCAGTTCTTC. This encodes CSARPIAGVDNEQFF. V is TRBV20-1 and J is TRBJ2-1; 9 bases map to TRBD2. V was clipped by 2 bases and J by 5 bases; unmatched bases: 7. The CDR3 contains 15 residues. CDR1 DFQATT and CDR2 SNEGSKA come from the germline V gene (reference sequence).

This clonotype was detected a few times. The chain links TRBV10-3 to TRBJ2-4, with D possibly matching TRBD1 (6 bases). V lost 2 bases to trimming and J lost 8 bases, with 16 bases between them. Germline lookup yields CDR1 ENHRY and CDR2 SYGVKD. The CDR3 runs to 15 residues. The CDR3 region has the DNA TGTGCCATCAGTGAGGGGCAGGGGAGCAGCGACATTCAGTACTTC. Protein product: CAISEGQGSSDIQYF.

The chain uses TRBV4-1 and TRBJ2-2, with D possibly TRBD1 on 5 matching bases. Germline V lookup: CDR1 MGHRA, CDR2 YSYEKL. Trimming stripped 4 bases from V and 5 bases from J, with 17 bases between. The CDR3 is 16 residues long. The CDR3 loop reads CASSPLGQGWTGELFF. DNA of the CDR3: TGCGCCAGCAGCCCCTTGGGGCAGGGCTGGACCGGGGAGCTGTTTTTT.

This clonotype occurred a few times. The gene calls are TRBV7-2 and TRBJ2-7; D is perhaps TRBD1 or TRBD2 (5 bases each). V lost 3 bases, J lost 0 bases, and 21 bases lay in between. The CDR3 covers 18 residues. CDR1 and CDR2 from the germline V gene are SGHTA and FQGNSA. For the CDR3, the DNA is TGTGCCAGCAGCTTCCTACTATTTGGGACGGTGAGCTCCTACGAGCAGTACTTC. It encodes CASSFLLFGTVSSYEQYF. Full variable domain (outside the CDR3, taken from reference TRBV7-2 and TRBJ2-7): GAGVSQSPSNKVTEKGKDVELRCDPISGHTALYWYRQSLGQGLEFLIYFQGNSAPDKSGLPSDRFSAERTGGSVSTLTIQRTQQEDSAVYLCASSFLLFGTVSSYEQYFGPGTRLTVT.

The chain joins TRBV3-1 to TRBJ1-1; D unresolved. The germline gives CDR1 LGHDT, CDR2 YNNKEL (reference sequence). CDR3 size: 15 residues. V lost 5 bases and J lost 0, with 13 bases in between. The CDR3 is CASSSPGRVNTEAFF. In nucleotides, the CDR3 is TGTGCCAGCAGCTCCCCAGGTAGAGTGAACACTGAAGCTTTCTTT.

The rearrangement uses TRBV10-3 and TRBJ1-6; tentative D call: TRBD1 (5 bases). V was pared by 5 bases and J by 7 bases, with 12 bases between. This CDR3 contains 14 residues. Germline V gives CDR1 ENHRY, CDR2 SYGVKD. This CDR3 reads CAISPGRPNSPLHF. CDR3 DNA: TGTGCCATCAGTCCGGGACGGCCAAATTCACCCCTCCACTTT.

This clonotype was counted between two and nine times. The V gene is TRBV20-1, the J gene TRBJ1-1; TRBD1 is a possible D gene (6 bases). The CDR3 has 16 residues. Germline CDR1 is DFQATT and CDR2 is SNEGSKA (reference sequence). The ends were cut back, 4 bases at V and 2 bases at J, with 20 bases in the middle. The CDR3 bases are TGCAGTGCTATAGTGGACCCAGGGGCGACAAACACTGAAGCTTTCTTT. Its protein is CSAIVDPGATNTEAFF.

This clonotype was found a few times. The chain combines TRBV28 with TRBJ2-7, with no clear D. V dropped 3 bases and J dropped 5 bases, with 5 bases sitting between them. This CDR3 has 11 amino acids. Germline values: CDR1 MDHEN, CDR2 SYDVKM. DNA of the CDR3: TGTGCCAGCAGTTTCGTGAACGAGCAGTACTTC. It yields the protein CASSFVNEQYF. Variable domain in full (rest from reference TRBV28 and TRBJ2-7): DVKVTQSSRYLVKRTGEKVFLECVQDMDHENMFWYRQDPGLGLRLIYFSYDVKMKEKGDIPEGYSVSREKKERFSLILESASTNQTSMYLCASSFVNEQYFGPGTRLTVT.

This clonotype was seen a handful of times. Being one base from a much bigger clone, this may be a read error. The chain combines TRBV7-2 with TRBJ2-1; 10 bases are a match to TRBD2. The J call could be wrong; TRBJ2-5 is a better fit for the DNA end. Germline V CDR1 and CDR2: SGHTA, FQGNSA. The CDR3 loop spans 14 amino acids. Written as DNA, the CDR3 is TGTGCCAGTATAAGGACTAGCGGCCAAGAGGCCCAGTACTTC. Translated, it gives CASIRTSGQEAQYF.

V gene TRBV15 combines with J gene TRBJ2-1; D gene unclear. Per germline, CDR1 LNHNV and CDR2 YYDKDF (reference sequence). The V gene lost 4 bases and the J gene lost 0 bases, with 7 bases spanning the gap. The CDR3 consists of 14 residues. The CDR3 loop reads CATSTLSSYNEQFF. The CDR3 DNA is TGTGCCACCAGCACCCTAAGCTCCTACAATGAGCAGTTCTTC.

The chain employs TRBV13 and TRBJ2-5; 7 bases align to TRBD2. The CDR3 is 16 residues long. The germline gives CDR1 PRHDT, CDR2 FYEKMQ (reference sequence). The V segment lost 3 bases and the J segment 7 bases; nucleotides outside the gene matches: 14. CDR3 DNA: TGTGCCAGCAGCTTGGGGAAGACTAGCCTCGGAGGGACCCAGTACTTC. As protein: CASSLGKTSLGGTQYF.

This clonotype was counted between two and nine times. V usage is TRBV12-3 or TRBV12-4 and J usage is TRBJ2-5; TRBD2 might be the D (5 bases). Trimming stripped 5 bases from V and 4 bases from J, with 20 bases between. The CDR3 covers 16 residues. The CDR3 DNA follows: TGTGCCAGCAGTATAGGCCCGGGATCGGTGGTAGAGACCCAGTACTTC. Translating gives CASSIGPGSVVETQYF.

This clonotype showed up just a few times. The chain uses TRBV12-3 or TRBV12-4 and TRBJ2-1, with D uncertain. V was clipped by 1 base and J by 4 bases, with 11 bases between them. This CDR3 spans 15 amino acids. In DNA, the CDR3 is TGTGCCAGCAGTTTAGGGCAGGTATATTACAATGAGCAGTTCTTC. As protein: CASSLGQVYYNEQFF.

The chain couples TRBV7-2 to TRBJ2-7; D ambiguous. V lost 5 bases and J lost 3, with 11 bases in between. Per the germline V gene, CDR1 is SGHTA and CDR2 is FQGNSA. This CDR3 is 13 amino acids long. This CDR3 reads CASSKGYSYEQYF. For the CDR3, the DNA is TGTGCCAGCAGCAAAGGGTACAGCTACGAGCAGTACTTC.

This chain links TRBV28 with TRBJ2-2; D is ambiguous. Deletions cut 6 bases from V and 5 bases from J, with 7 bases between. Germline CDR1 is MDHEN and CDR2 is SYDVKM. The length of the CDR3 is 12 residues. In nucleotides, the CDR3 is TGTGCCAGCAGAAAAGAGACCGGGGAGCTGTTTTTT. This sequence encodes CASRKETGELFF.

This clonotype has a handful of counts. V gene TRBV27 combines with J gene TRBJ2-7, with 8 bases matching TRBD2. The CDR3 spans 16 residues. Looked up from germline, CDR1 is MNHEY and CDR2 is SMNVEV (reference sequence). Trimming at V came to 7 bases and at J to 2 bases, leaving 13 bases not matched to a gene. The CDR3 here is CASKGEGSGSPYEQYF. The CDR3 DNA reads TGTGCCAGCAAAGGGGAGGGAAGCGGGAGCCCCTACGAGCAGTACTTC.